These 32 T cell receptor beta chains were sequenced from one sample in a study of patients and donors after allogeneic stem cell transplantation. TCRdb re-derived calls from the RT-PCR reads in MiXCR, one entry per CDR3 protein. The sample holds a few hundred thousand distinct CDR3 sequences, around 14% seen once. The sequenced sample consisted of blood, either unsorted or a sorted T cell fraction (not recorded which). The receptors were gathered from a human donor who was either an allogeneic HSCT recipient or a stem cell or donor lymphocyte infusion donor (not recorded which). It is not recorded whose cells these are; they may come from a transplant donor.

This clonotype was recorded at least ten times. This chain uses TRBV12-3 or TRBV12-4 with TRBJ1-2; D perhaps matches TRBD1 (5 bases). The CDR3 contains 13 residues. The V and J ends lost 2 bases and 7 bases respectively, with 11 bases between them. The CDR3 here is CASSLRQGGGYTF. For the CDR3, the DNA is TGTGCCAGCAGTTTAAGGCAGGGTGGTGGCTACACCTTC.

The chain is built from TRBV15 and TRBJ2-5; no reliable D call. Between the trimmed V and J ends, which lost 6 bases and 1 base, there was a span of 9 bases. This CDR3 is 13 amino acids long. Germline V CDR1 and CDR2: LNHNV, YYDKDF (reference sequence). The CDR3 DNA reads as TGTGCCACCAGTTTAAGCTTCCAAGAGACCCAGTACTTC. Protein sequence: CATSLSFQETQYF.

This chain joins TRBV2 and TRBJ1-5; D might be TRBD1 (5 bases). CDR3 length: 15 residues. Trimming removed 6 bases at V and 4 bases at J, with 16 bases between. The germline V gene has CDR1 SNHLY and CDR2 FYNNEI. CDR3 DNA: TGTGCCAGCAGCCCAACCCGGGCAGGGAATCAGCCCCAGCATTTT. It is translated as CASSPTRAGNQPQHF. The whole variable domain, remainder taken from reference TRBV2 and TRBJ1-5, is EPEVTQTPSHQVTQMGQEVILRCVPISNHLYFYWYRQILGQKVEFLVSFYNNEISEKSEIFDDQFSVERPDGSNFTLKIRSTKLEDSAMYFCASSPTRAGNQPQHFGDGTRLSIL.

This clonotype showed up many times. This rearrangement joins TRBV21-1 to TRBJ2-1. TRBV21-1 is designated a pseudogene. This CDR3 region has 10 residues. The CDR3 DNA follows: TGTGCCAGCACCTTCAATGAGCAGTTCTTC. It specifies CASTFNEQFF.

This clonotype showed up many times. This chain connects TRBV24-1 to TRBJ2-1; 11 nucleotides match TRBD1. The germline V gene encodes CDR1 KGHDR and CDR2 SFDVKD. V shed 6 bases and J 7 bases; nucleotides not matched to a gene: 7. The CDR3 is 15 amino acids. CDR3 sequence reads: CATSNSGTGGNEQFF. The DNA for the CDR3 is TGTGCCACCAGTAATTCCGGGACAGGGGGAAATGAGCAGTTCTTC.

This clonotype has a handful of counts. The chain combines TRBV18 with TRBJ1-6; D possibly corresponds to TRBD1 (5 bases). The germline V and J ends were trimmed by 6 bases and 9 bases, with 12 bases remaining between them. CDR3 length equals 13 residues. Per the germline V gene, CDR1 is KGHSH and CDR2 is LQKENI. The CDR3 spells CASSGGVGSPLHF. In DNA, the CDR3 is TGTGCCAGCTCGGGAGGGGTCGGTTCACCCCTCCACTTT.

Many counts were recorded for this clonotype. This chain links TRBV5-1 with TRBJ1-2; 9 nucleotides agree with TRBD1. J lost 5 bases, V lost 4 bases, and 9 bases had no gene match. This CDR3 region has 15 residues. Germline CDR1 and CDR2: SGHRS and YFSETQ. In DNA form, the CDR3 reads TGCGCCAGCAGCCCGGGGACAGGGTTGCGGTATGGCTACACCTTC. Translation gives CASSPGTGLRYGYTF. Supplemented by reference TRBV5-1 and TRBJ1-2, the full variable domain reads KAGVTQTPRYLIKTRGQQVTLSCSPISGHRSVSWYQQTPGQGLQFLFEYFSETQRNKGNFPGRFSGRQFSNSRSEMNVSTLELGDSALYLCASSPGTGLRYGYTFGSGTRLTVV.

The sample holds a few counts of this clonotype. The chain couples TRBV20-1 to TRBJ2-2, with 8 bases fitting TRBD1. Looked up from germline, CDR1 is DFQATT and CDR2 is SNEGSKA (reference sequence). The length of the CDR3 is 21 residues. After removal of 4 bases from V and 1 base from J, the junction contained 23 bases not matched to a gene. CDR3 DNA sequence: TGCAGTGCTATGACGTACTGGGCCGGGACAGGAACATCCAAGAACACCGGGGAGCTGTTTTTT. It codes for CSAMTYWAGTGTSKNTGELFF.

The chain uses TRBV13 and TRBJ1-1; D remains unclear. This CDR3 contains 12 residues. Per germline, CDR1 PRHDT and CDR2 FYEKMQ (reference sequence). Trimming stripped 2 bases from V and 7 bases from J, with 8 bases between. The CDR3 protein is CASSLIFREAFF. Here the CDR3 DNA reads TGTGCCAGCAGCTTAATTTTCCGTGAAGCTTTCTTT.

This rearrangement joins TRBV12-3 or TRBV12-4 to TRBJ1-6; 9 bases line up with TRBD1. This CDR3 comprises 15 residues. J was trimmed by 4 bases and V by 7 bases; bases with no gene match: 5. The chain's CDR3 is CASTTGTGYNSPLHF. The DNA for the CDR3 is TGTGCCAGCACAACCGGGACAGGGTATAATTCACCCCTCCACTTT.

This clonotype was observed a single time. V is TRBV11-2 and J is TRBJ2-3; 7 nucleotides match TRBD2. Germline V lookup: CDR1 SGHAT, CDR2 FQNNGV. CDR3 length: 16 residues. With 0 bases clipped from V and 5 bases from J, the junction kept 8 bases outside the gene matches. CDR3 coding DNA: TGTGCCAGCAGCTTAGATCAAAGCGGGATTTTAGATACGCAGTATTTT. The encoded protein is CASSLDQSGILDTQYF.

This clonotype was detected only a few times. V is TRBV6-2 or TRBV6-3 and J is TRBJ1-5; D remains unclear. The V gene lost 8 bases and the J gene lost 1 base, with 9 bases spanning the gap. Germline CDR1 reads MNHEY; CDR2 reads SVGEGT. The CDR3 is 13 amino acids. The CDR3 here is CASLGRSNQPQHF. The CDR3 bases are TGTGCCAGCCTGGGCAGGAGCAATCAGCCCCAGCATTTT.

V usage is TRBV3-1 and J usage is TRBJ2-2; 15 bases map to TRBD2. The CDR3 contains 22 residues. CDR1 is LGHDT, CDR2 YNNKEL, per germline (reference sequence). J was trimmed by 4 bases and V by 0 bases; bases with no gene match: 15. The CDR3 sequence: CASSQDPRTSGRAGASTGELFF. CDR3 coding DNA: TGTGCCAGCAGCCAAGATCCCCGGACTAGCGGGAGGGCCGGGGCGAGCACCGGGGAGCTGTTTTTT.

This sequence joins TRBV14 and TRBJ1-1; D remains unclear. Trimming pared 2 bases from V and 5 bases from J, leaving 6 bases between. The CDR3 consists of 12 residues. Germline V lookup: CDR1 SGHDN, CDR2 FVKESK. CDR3 region: CASSQLRTEAFF. The CDR3 region has the DNA TGTGCCAGCAGCCAACTCAGGACTGAAGCTTTCTTT.

This sequence joins TRBV5-1 and TRBJ1-1, with D unclear. Trimming stripped 5 bases from V and 6 bases from J, with 11 bases between. Germline assignment: CDR1 SGHRS and CDR2 YFSETQ. The CDR3 spans 12 residues. This CDR3 is CASRLSGAEAFF. Written as DNA, the CDR3 is TGCGCCAGCAGATTAAGCGGGGCTGAAGCTTTCTTT.

This clonotype occurred many times. The chain links TRBV24-1 to TRBJ1-2, with 7 bases lining up with TRBD1. The trim removed 2 bases at V and 7 bases at J, leaving 6 bases unmatched. There are 14 residues in the CDR3. Looked up from germline, CDR1 is KGHDR and CDR2 is SFDVKD. In nucleotides, the CDR3 is TGTGCCACCAGTGATTCATCAAGGGGGCTTGGCTACACCTTC. It specifies CATSDSSRGLGYTF.

The chain uses TRBV7-6 and TRBJ2-3, with D maybe TRBD1 (5 bases). The germline gives CDR1 SGHVS, CDR2 FNYEAQ. CDR3 size: 13 residues. V dropped 5 bases and J dropped 4 bases, with 10 bases sitting between them. The CDR3 region has the DNA TGTGCCAGCAGCCCAGGGTCGGCAGATACGCAGTATTTT. Its protein is CASSPGSADTQYF.

This clonotype was found a few times. The gene calls are TRBV18 and TRBJ1-5; unclear D gene. The germline V and J ends were trimmed by 3 bases and 6 bases, with 18 bases remaining between them. The CDR3 sequence is 16 residues long. Looked up from germline, CDR1 is KGHSH and CDR2 is LQKENI. In nucleotides, the CDR3 is TGTGCCAGCTCACCTAAAAGTTACCAGGAGGGTCAGCCCCAGCATTTT. It is translated as CASSPKSYQEGQPQHF.

The V call is TRBV7-9, the J call TRBJ1-2; TRBD1 might be the D (5 bases). CDR1 and CDR2 from the germline V gene are SEHNR and FQNEAQ (reference sequence). This CDR3 has 15 residues. Deletions cut 4 bases from V and 7 bases from J, with 19 bases between. CDR3 residues: CASSSSITRASGYTF. The CDR3 nucleotides read TGTGCCAGCAGCTCCAGCATTACCAGGGCGAGTGGCTACACCTTC.

The gene calls are TRBV4-3 and TRBJ2-5; a weak D match, TRBD1 (7 bases). The V gene lost 0 bases and the J gene lost 4 bases, with 12 bases spanning the gap. Germline V gene sequence: CDR1 LGHNA, CDR2 YSLEER. This CDR3 has 15 amino acids. DNA of the CDR3: TGCGCCAGCAGCCAAGAAGGAGGGGGCGGAGAGACCCAGTACTTC. Residues: CASSQEGGGGETQYF.

The CDR3 here is CASSPSLNTEAFF. CDR3 nucleotide sequence: TGTGCCAGCAGCCCCTCATTGAACACTGAAGCTTTCTTT. The V gene is TRBV12-3 or TRBV12-4, the J gene TRBJ1-1; D is uncertain. Trimming pared 6 bases from V and 0 bases from J, leaving 8 bases between. The CDR3 runs 13 residues.

In this sample, this clonotype turned up a few times. This sequence joins TRBV20-1 and TRBJ2-1; D not certain. Germline CDR1 reads DFQATT; CDR2 reads SNEGSKA (reference sequence). Trimming pared 1 base from V and 4 bases from J, leaving 11 bases between. CDR3 length: 14 residues. In DNA, the CDR3 is TGCAGTGCTAGAGTACCGGCTCGATACAATGAGCAGTTCTTC. Protein sequence: CSARVPARYNEQFF.

The chain links TRBV5-5 to TRBJ2-5; D may be TRBD1 (6 bases). This CDR3 spans 13 amino acids. The germline gives CDR1 SGHKS, CDR2 YYEKEE (reference sequence). V was clipped by 6 bases and J by 5 bases, with 14 bases between them. The CDR3 nucleotides read TGTGCCAGCAACCCAGGGGTTAGCGAGACCCAGTACTTC. Protein: CASNPGVSETQYF.

About this clonotype: This may stem from a read error, because a much larger clone lies one nucleotide away. This sequence joins TRBV12-3 or TRBV12-4 and TRBJ1-5, with D unresolved. The length of the CDR3 is 13 residues. The CDR3 sequence is CVSRSISNQPQHF. The CDR3 region has the DNA TGTGTCAGCAGGTCAATAAGCAATCAGCCCCAGCATTTT.

This clonotype was seen repeatedly, ten times or more. The V and J genes are TRBV4-3 and TRBJ2-3; 8 nucleotides match TRBD2. This CDR3 is 14 amino acids long. V gave up 3 bases and J gave up 9 bases; unmatched junction bases: 8. In germline, CDR1 is LGHNA, CDR2 YSLEER. CDR3 nucleotides: TGCGCCAGCAGCCAGGATACCGGGGGGGGGACGCAGTATTTT. Translation: CASSQDTGGGTQYF.

This clonotype was observed many times. The chain has TRBV5-1 and TRBJ1-6, with 7 bases identical to TRBD1. Germline values: CDR1 SGHRS, CDR2 YFSETQ. With V trimmed by 2 bases and J by 7 bases, 3 bases remained unmatched. The CDR3 is 14 amino acids. The CDR3, as DNA: TGCGCCAGCAGCTTTGGACAGGAAAATTCACCCCTCCACTTT. As protein: CASSFGQENSPLHF.

In this sample, this clonotype turned up a few times. V and J are TRBV7-2 and TRBJ1-3, with 9 nucleotides matching TRBD1. The V gene end was trimmed by 0 bases and the J gene end by 4 bases; junction bases not matched to a gene: 7. From germline, CDR1 is SGHTA and CDR2 FQGNSA. The length of the CDR3 is 17 residues. The chain's CDR3 is CASSLAPGQGLGNTIYF. DNA of the CDR3: TGTGCCAGCAGCTTAGCGCCGGGACAGGGCCTCGGAAACACCATATATTTT.

The gene calls are TRBV2 and TRBJ2-2, with 8 bases aligning to TRBD2. V trimming: 7 bases; J trimming: 1 base; junction bases outside the gene matches: 8. Germline values: CDR1 SNHLY, CDR2 FYNNEI. CDR3 length equals 16 residues. The CDR3 here is CASIGSGGLNTGELFF. The CDR3 DNA is TGTGCCAGCATCGGAAGCGGGGGCCTGAACACCGGGGAGCTGTTTTTT. The full variable domain, rest sourced from reference TRBV2 and TRBJ2-2, is EPEVTQTPSHQVTQMGQEVILRCVPISNHLYFYWYRQILGQKVEFLVSFYNNEISEKSEIFDDQFSVERPDGSNFTLKIRSTKLEDSAMYFCASIGSGGLNTGELFFGEGSRLTVL.

The CDR3 coding sequence is TGTGCCAGCAGTGGCATTAGGGGTGGCAATCAGCCCCAGCATTTT. It specifies CASSGIRGGNQPQHF. The V and J genes are TRBV2 and TRBJ1-5, with a possible D match to TRBD1 (5 bases). Trimming left V 4 bases short and J 2 bases short, with 12 bases between. The CDR3 loop spans 15 amino acids. Germline-derived CDR1 and CDR2 are SNHLY and FYNNEI. Full variable domain (remainder filled in from reference TRBV2 and TRBJ1-5): EPEVTQTPSHQVTQMGQEVILRCVPISNHLYFYWYRQILGQKVEFLVSFYNNEISEKSEIFDDQFSVERPDGSNFTLKIRSTKLEDSAMYFCASSGIRGGNQPQHFGDGTRLSIL.

This clonotype was recorded a few times. The chain has TRBV2 and TRBJ1-5; 10 bases agree with TRBD1. This CDR3 is built from 15 residues. The germline V gene has CDR1 SNHLY and CDR2 FYNNEI. V gave up 5 bases and J gave up 5 bases; unmatched junction bases: 6. The CDR3 sequence: CASSPGQGSYQPQHF. In DNA, the CDR3 is TGTGCCAGCAGTCCGGGACAGGGGTCTTATCAGCCCCAGCATTTT.

CDR3 region: CAWSVGTYGNTIYF. The CDR3 DNA reads TGTGCCTGGAGTGTAGGGACATATGGAAACACCATATATTTT. V usage is TRBV30 and J usage is TRBJ1-3, with a weak D call TRBD1 (6 bases). The CDR3 covers 14 residues. The germline V gene encodes CDR1 GTSNPN and CDR2 SVGIG (reference sequence). Trimming pared 0 bases from V and 3 bases from J, leaving 9 bases between.

V gene TRBV10-3 combines with J gene TRBJ2-2; D gene ambiguous. The CDR3 runs 14 residues. CDR1 is ENHRY and CDR2 is SYGVKD in the germline V gene. Trimming took 8 bases from V and 4 from J, leaving 14 bases between them. CDR3 amino acids: CAIAPIRGTGELFF. The CDR3 coding sequence is TGTGCCATCGCCCCGATTCGAGGCACCGGGGAGCTGTTTTTT.